A selection of T cell receptor beta chains follows, all from one sample in a study of CD8 T cells in Susac syndrome. TCRdb ran MiXCR on the immunoSEQ multiplex PCR reads and lists one entry per CDR3 protein. Of around 230,000 distinct CDR3 sequences in the sample, about 95% were seen once. Input material: CD4+ T cells from PBMCs. The receptor source for this set is a human donor with multiple sclerosis. CDR3s leave out the opening cysteine and the closing phenylalanine or tryptophan.

v_call cdr3_aa
TRBV3-1 ASSQGHTGELF
TRBV20-1 SGTIGSNQPQH
TRBV29-1 SVRVSGDSLRFAEQY
TRBV5-1 ASSPLTGPGELF
TRBV3-1 ASSQRMGTGELF
TRBV15 ATSRDLRDQPQH
TRBV9 ASSVFPSRQSGLH
TRBV24-1 ATSDLQSAKQETQY
TRBV24-1 ATSDRLGNDNEQF
TRBV20-1 SAIHRGLYNEQF
TRBV6-2/TRBV6-3 ASSYSAEQY
TRBV2 ANQREQGAGGYT
TRBV28 ASSLVQPEAF
TRBV24-1 ATSDTGEPRSSYEQY
TRBV7-2 ASSPYGEQF